The 8 T cell receptor beta chains presented below share a single source sample, sequenced in a study of OX40 agonist ivuxolimab in advanced cancers. TCRdb's copy holds only in-frame clones and misses some; the assay was immunoSEQ multiplex PCR. The sample yields approximately 80,000 clones, more than 80% seen once. The input for sequencing was CD4+ or CD8+ T cells sorted from blood, taken in a trial of the OX40 agonist ivuxolimab. The source is an adult with an advanced solid tumor such as melanoma, head and neck, liver or kidney cancer.

The chain is built from TRBV7-9 and TRBJ2-5; the D is unclear. Germline loops: CDR1 SEHNR, CDR2 FQNEAQ (reference sequence). CDR3 size: 13 residues. Trimming left V 6 bases short and J 0 bases short, with 8 bases between. Written as DNA, the CDR3 is TGTGCCAGCAGGGGCAGAAACCAAGAGACCCAGTACTTC. It translates to CASRGRNQETQYF.

The chain employs TRBV28 and TRBJ2-3; possibly TRBD1 for D (6 bases). CDR1 and CDR2 from the germline V gene are MDHEN and SYDVKM. V lost 6 bases, J lost 3 bases, and 16 bases lay in between. The CDR3 has 15 amino acids. Written as DNA, the CDR3 is TGTGCCAGCAGCTCCGTGGGGGCCACTACAGATACGCAGTATTTT. It yields the protein CASSSVGATTDTQYF.

The chain employs TRBV27 and TRBJ2-1, with a tentative D call TRBD2 (5 bases). Trimming cost V 5 bases and J 0 bases, with 8 bases left between them. The CDR3 contains 14 residues. Germline lookup yields CDR1 MNHEY and CDR2 SMNVEV (reference sequence). The CDR3 is CASSIRDSYNEQFF. The CDR3 DNA is TGTGCCAGCAGTATCCGGGACTCCTACAATGAGCAGTTCTTC.

This clone has only one observation. This rearrangement joins TRBV6-1 to TRBJ2-3, with D possibly being TRBD1 (5 bases). V was shortened by 2 bases and J by 4 bases, with 10 bases between the two germline ends. The CDR3 sequence is 14 residues long. CDR1 is MNHNS and CDR2 is SASEGT in the germline V gene. CDR3 in DNA: TGTGCCAGCAGTGAATGGTGGGGCGCAGATACGCAGTATTTT. Translation: CASSEWWGADTQYF.

J is TRBJ2-3 and V is TRBV16, with D perhaps matching TRBD2 (9 bases). V was pared by 3 bases and J by 6 bases, with 19 bases between. The CDR3 contains 16 residues. Germline values: CDR1 KGHSY, CDR2 FQNENV. The DNA of the CDR3 is TGTGCCAGCAGCCACCAGGGGGCTAGCGGGGCGGATACGCAGTATTTT. Residues: CASSHQGASGADTQYF.

In its sample, this clone was seen once. This sequence joins TRBV28 and TRBJ1-5; D call uncertain. Germline V CDR1 and CDR2: MDHEN, SYDVKM. Trimming took off 2 bases at V and 7 bases at J, with 15 bases between the two ends. This CDR3 has 15 amino acids. CDR3 amino acids: CASSLRQWGAQPQHF. Here the CDR3 DNA reads TGTGCCAGCAGTTTAAGACAATGGGGAGCCCAGCCCCAGCATTTT.

This chain joins TRBV11-2 and TRBJ2-1; D uncertain. The V gene's germline CDR1 is SGHAT and CDR2 FQNNGV. The CDR3 is 13 residues long. V lost 1 base and J lost 7, with 8 bases in between. Here the CDR3 reads CASSLVESNEQFF. The CDR3 DNA reads TGTGCCAGCAGCTTAGTTGAGAGTAATGAGCAGTTCTTC.

J is TRBJ2-3 and V is TRBV30; D is perhaps TRBD1 (5 bases). Germline CDR1 is GTSNPN and CDR2 is SVGIG (reference sequence). V was clipped by 1 base and J by 14 bases, with 19 bases between them. The CDR3 totals 13 residues. DNA for the CDR3: TGTGCCTGGAGTGGATCGAGTAGGGGCCGACGGTATTTT. This encodes CAWSGSSRGRRYF.